The 22 T cell receptor beta chains below were found in one sample sequenced in a study of T cells in Graves' hyperthyroidism and ophthalmopathy. Amplification of TCR beta CDR3 regions was performed using RNA transcripts as template. In the first-round RT-PCR of the TCR CDR3, the HTBI primer set was used. MiXCR, run by TCRdb on the multiplex PCR reads, gives a single entry per CDR3 protein. The data show roughly 290,000 distinct CDR3 sequences, about an eighth seen once. Source material: blood. These receptors originate from a young woman with Graves' hyperthyroidism that later progressed to Graves' ophthalmopathy.

The V call is TRBV5-4, the J call TRBJ1-6; D possibly corresponds to TRBD1 (6 bases). CDR1 SGHNT and CDR2 YYREEE come from the germline V gene (reference sequence). V was shortened by 3 bases and J by 9 bases, with 19 bases between the two germline ends. This CDR3 contains 16 residues. The DNA of the CDR3 is TGTGCCAGCAGCTGGTCTGGGGGCGCGGCGGGTTCACCCCTCCACTTT. This gives the protein CASSWSGGAAGSPLHF.

Comment on this clonotype: This may be a read error, as it is one base from a much larger clone. The chain uses TRBV29-1 and TRBJ2-1, with 13 bases fitting TRBD2. The CDR3 consists of 14 residues. Germline CDR1 SQVTM, CDR2 ANQGSEA. CDR3 bases: TGCAGCGTGGATGGACTAGCGGGAGCCGATGAGCAGTCCTTC. Its translation: CSVDGLAGADEQSF.

J is TRBJ1-6 and V is TRBV3-1; 7 nucleotides agree with TRBD1. Germline V gene sequence: CDR1 LGHDT, CDR2 YNNKEL (reference sequence). The CDR3 runs 13 residues. With V trimmed by 6 bases and J by 10 bases, 6 bases remained unmatched. The CDR3 protein is CASRTGVGSPLHF. In DNA, the CDR3 is TGTGCCAGCAGAACAGGGGTTGGGTCACCCCTCCACTTT.

This clonotype was found many times. This rearrangement joins TRBV11-2 to TRBJ1-5; TRBD1 matches 7 bases. The CDR3 has 19 amino acids. J was trimmed by 3 bases and V by 6 bases; bases with no gene match: 20. Looked up from germline, CDR1 is SGHAT and CDR2 is FQNNGV. The CDR3 DNA sequence: TGTGCCAGCAGTCGAGTGGTTGATGGCAGGGGGTTGAACAATCAGCCCCAGCATTTT. It codes for CASSRVVDGRGLNNQPQHF.

The sample holds many counts of this clonotype. V gene TRBV15 combines with J gene TRBJ2-3, with D possibly TRBD2 on 5 matching bases. Germline CDR1 is LNHNV and CDR2 is YYDKDF (reference sequence). The CDR3 totals 17 residues. With 1 base removed from V and 0 bases from J, the gap between germline ends came to 14 bases. This CDR3 is CATSRVRGISSTDTQYF. The CDR3 region has the DNA TGTGCCACCAGCAGAGTACGAGGGATTTCTAGCACAGATACGCAGTATTTT.

This clonotype was recorded at least ten times. The chain recombines TRBV6-1 with TRBJ1-4; tentative D call: TRBD1 (6 bases). V was trimmed by 8 bases and J by 6 bases, leaving 16 bases between them. Germline CDR1 is MNHNS and CDR2 is SASEGT. This CDR3 has 14 amino acids. The CDR3 spells CASGPTGVDEKLFF. DNA of the CDR3: TGTGCCAGCGGGCCGACAGGAGTCGATGAAAAACTGTTTTTT.

At least ten counts were recorded for this clonotype. The gene calls are TRBV10-3 and TRBJ2-7, with TRBD2 matching over 7 bases. V lost 7 bases to trimming and J lost 5 bases; unmatched junction nucleotides: 8. The CDR3 totals 13 residues. CDR1 is ENHRY, CDR2 SYGVKD, per germline. CDR3 loop: CAINRGVVHEQYF. CDR3 coding DNA: TGTGCCATCAATCGGGGGGTTGTACACGAGCAGTACTTC.

This clonotype was counted ten times or more. The genes are TRBV3-1 and TRBJ1-1; no reliable D call. V was pared by 3 bases and J by 0 bases, with 11 bases between. Germline assignment: CDR1 LGHDT and CDR2 YNNKEL (reference sequence). The CDR3 sequence is 15 residues long. The CDR3 loop reads CASSHARTMNTEAFF. For the CDR3, the DNA is TGTGCCAGCAGCCATGCGCGAACCATGAACACTGAAGCTTTCTTT. The variable domain in full, completed from reference TRBV3-1 and TRBJ1-1, reads DTAVSQTPKYLVTQMGNDKSIKCEQNLGHDTMYWYKQDSKKFLKIMFSYNNKELIINETVPNRFSPKSPDKAHLNLHINSLELGDSAVYFCASSHARTMNTEAFFGQGTRLTVV.

This clonotype was seen at least ten times. The chain employs TRBV12-3 or TRBV12-4 and TRBJ2-3; 13 bases align to TRBD2. CDR3 size: 18 residues. Losses at the gene ends were 5 bases for V and 3 bases for J; bases not matched to a gene: 11. Here the CDR3 reads CASSRTSGRATGTDTQYF. In DNA form, the CDR3 reads TGTGCCAGCAGTCGCACTAGCGGGAGGGCCACAGGAACAGATACGCAGTATTTT.

In its sample, this clonotype was seen many times. The rearrangement uses TRBV7-2 and TRBJ2-7, with unresolved D. V shed 1 base and J shed 2 bases, with 9 bases lying between them. Germline CDR1 and CDR2: SGHTA and FQGNSA. The CDR3 totals 14 residues. This CDR3 is CASSLDGSTYEQYF. The DNA of the CDR3 is TGTGCCAGCAGCTTAGACGGATCAACCTACGAGCAGTACTTC.

This clonotype was found many times. This chain connects TRBV27 to TRBJ2-6; D is unclear. The V gene's germline CDR1 is MNHEY and CDR2 SMNVEV (reference sequence). CDR3 length: 13 amino acids. The V and J ends lost 5 bases and 0 bases respectively, with 2 bases between them. The CDR3 is CASSVSGANVLTF. The CDR3 bases are TGTGCCAGCAGTGTCTCTGGGGCCAACGTCCTGACTTTC.

This clonotype has more than one count but fewer than ten. The chain employs TRBV15 and TRBJ2-3; the D is unclear. From germline, CDR1 is LNHNV and CDR2 YYDKDF (reference sequence). The V gene lost 0 bases and the J gene lost 3 bases, with 16 bases spanning the gap. The CDR3 contains 17 residues. The CDR3 sequence is CATSRDKWWVGTDTQYF. CDR3 in DNA: TGTGCCACCAGCAGAGATAAGTGGTGGGTAGGGACAGATACGCAGTATTTT. The variable domain in full, with the rest retrieved from reference TRBV15 and TRBJ2-3, is DAMVIQNPRYQVTQFGKPVTLSCSQTLNHNVMYWYQQKSSQAPKLLFHYYDKDFNNEADTPDNFQSRRPNTSFCFLDIRSPGLGDTAMYLCATSRDKWWVGTDTQYFGPGTRLTVL.

The chain links TRBV28 to TRBJ2-5; D call uncertain. The germline gives CDR1 MDHEN, CDR2 SYDVKM. Trimming removed 5 bases at V and 9 bases at J, with 13 bases between. The CDR3 length is 12 residues. The CDR3 DNA is TGTGCCAGCAGTGCCGGGTCGCGTCCCCAGTACTTC. Its protein is CASSAGSRPQYF.

This clonotype occurred many times. The rearrangement joins TRBV7-9 to TRBJ2-7, with unresolved D. V was cut by 5 bases and J by 4 bases, with 12 bases left in between. CDR1 SEHNR and CDR2 FQNEAQ come from the germline V gene (reference sequence). This CDR3 spans 13 amino acids. The CDR3 region is CASSPWNAYEQYF. In nucleotides, the CDR3 is TGTGCCAGCAGCCCTTGGAACGCTTACGAGCAGTACTTC.

The chain employs TRBV20-1 and TRBJ1-2; 7 nucleotides line up with TRBD1. This CDR3 has 14 residues. Trimming removed 4 bases from V and 7 bases from J; junction bases left unmatched: 12. From germline, CDR1 is DFQATT and CDR2 SNEGSKA (reference sequence). The CDR3 reads CSAIGRQGGSGYTF. For the CDR3, the DNA is TGCAGTGCTATCGGGAGACAGGGAGGTTCTGGCTACACCTTC.

This clonotype has a count of ten or more. The chain is built from TRBV14 and TRBJ2-7; no clear D. The germline V gene has CDR1 SGHDN and CDR2 FVKESK. This CDR3 region has 14 residues. Trimming removed 1 base from V and 0 bases from J, with 7 bases in between. In nucleotides, the CDR3 is TGTGCCAGCAGCCAAGTGCTGAACTCCTACGAGCAGTACTTC. Translating gives CASSQVLNSYEQYF.

This clonotype was recorded at least ten times. CDR3 sequence (DNA): TGTGCCAGCAGTCCGATAGGACTAGCGGGAGTTCTAGCCAAAAACATTCAGTACTTC. The encoded protein is CASSPIGLAGVLAKNIQYF. The genes are TRBV7-2 and TRBJ2-4; TRBD2 aligns across 13 bases. Trimming took 6 bases from V and 0 from J; bases not matched to a gene: 11. Germline loops: CDR1 SGHTA, CDR2 FQGNSA. The CDR3 runs to 19 residues. The full variable domain, completed using reference TRBV7-2 and TRBJ2-4, is GAGVSQSPSNKVTEKGKDVELRCDPISGHTALYWYRQSLGQGLEFLIYFQGNSAPDKSGLPSDRFSAERTGGSVSTLTIQRTQQEDSAVYLCASSPIGLAGVLAKNIQYFGAGTRLSVL.

Many counts were recorded for this clonotype. This chain joins TRBV3-1 and TRBJ2-1; 8 bases are a match to TRBD1. V gave up 3 bases and J gave up 2 bases; unmatched junction bases: 3. The V gene's germline CDR1 is LGHDT and CDR2 YNNKEL (reference sequence). There are 15 residues in the CDR3. In DNA, the CDR3 is TGTGCCAGCAGCCACTCACAGGGGGCCTACAATGAGCAGTTCTTC. It specifies CASSHSQGAYNEQFF.

This clonotype was seen at least ten times. J is TRBJ2-1 and V is TRBV19, with a tentative D call TRBD2 (6 bases). The germline CDR1 and CDR2 sequences are LNHDA and SQIVND (reference sequence). V was trimmed by 6 bases and J by 0 bases, leaving 12 bases between them. CDR3 length: 15 residues. This chain's CDR3 is CASRASVSSYNEQFF. In nucleotides, the CDR3 is TGTGCCAGTAGGGCTAGCGTGTCCTCCTACAATGAGCAGTTCTTC.

This clonotype was seen at least ten times. Here the CDR3 reads CAISGGDLGEQFF. The CDR3 DNA sequence: TGTGCCATCAGTGGTGGGGACCTCGGGGAGCAGTTCTTC. The rearrangement uses TRBV10-3 and TRBJ2-1; D may correspond to TRBD1 or TRBD2 (5 bases each). There are 13 residues in the CDR3. Germline loops: CDR1 ENHRY, CDR2 SYGVKD. V lost 4 bases and J lost 10, with 14 bases in between.

This clonotype was counted many times. The rearrangement joins TRBV29-1 to TRBJ2-1; 9 positions agree with TRBD2. Trimming took 8 bases from V and 7 from J; bases not matched to a gene: 12. The CDR3 length is 14 residues. Germline-derived CDR1 and CDR2 are SQVTM and ANQGSEA. CDR3 in DNA: TGCAGCCTAAAGGGTAGCGGGAGTAAGAATGAGCAGTTCTTC. Its translation: CSLKGSGSKNEQFF.

This clonotype was detected ten times or more. The chain recombines TRBV20-1 with TRBJ2-1; 7 positions agree with TRBD2. Germline CDR1 is DFQATT and CDR2 is SNEGSKA (reference sequence). With V trimmed by 5 bases and J by 5 bases, 12 bases remained unmatched. This CDR3 is 15 amino acids long. The CDR3 coding sequence is TGCAGTGCTGACCCCTGGGAAGCGGGAAACAATGAGCAGTTCTTC. This encodes CSADPWEAGNNEQFF.